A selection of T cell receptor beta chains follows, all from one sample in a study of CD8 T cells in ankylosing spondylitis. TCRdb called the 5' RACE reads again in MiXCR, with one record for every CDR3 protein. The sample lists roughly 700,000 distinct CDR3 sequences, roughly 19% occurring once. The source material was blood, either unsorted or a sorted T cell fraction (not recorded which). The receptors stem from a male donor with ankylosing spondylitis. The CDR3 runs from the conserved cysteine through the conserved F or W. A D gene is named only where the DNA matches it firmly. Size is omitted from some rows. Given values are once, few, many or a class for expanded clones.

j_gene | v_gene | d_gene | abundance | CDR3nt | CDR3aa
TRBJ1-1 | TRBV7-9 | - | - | TGTGCCAGCAGCTTACGGTCTCGGATGAACACTGAAGCTTTCTTT | CASSLRSRMNTEAFF
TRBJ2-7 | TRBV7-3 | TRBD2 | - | TGTGCCAGCAGCCTCCCGGGACCCAGAGGCACTAGCGGGACCTACGAGCAGTACTTC | CASSLPGPRGTSGTYEQYF
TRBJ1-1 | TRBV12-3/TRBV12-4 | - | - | TGTGCCAGCAAAAACAGAGAGGGAGCTTTCTTT | CASKNREGAFF
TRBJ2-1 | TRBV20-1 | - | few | TGCAGTGCTTATTCGGACGGAAGCTCCTACAATGAGCAGTTCTTC | CSAYSDGSSYNEQFF
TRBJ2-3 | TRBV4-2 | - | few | TGTGCCAGCAGCCAAGAGGGCACCGGGATTACAGATACGCAGTATTTT | CASSQEGTGITDTQYF
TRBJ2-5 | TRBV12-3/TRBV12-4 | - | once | TGTGCCAGCGCCCGTAGAGGGTCAGAGACCCAGTACTTC | CASARRGSETQYF
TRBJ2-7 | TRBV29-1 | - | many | TGCAGCGTTGAGGCAGGGGACACCCTCGGCGAGCAGTACTTC | CSVEAGDTLGEQYF
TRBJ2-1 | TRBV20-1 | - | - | TGCAGTGCTAGAGATATTGCGGGGACGGTTACAAGTGAGCAGTTCTTC | CSARDIAGTVTSEQFF
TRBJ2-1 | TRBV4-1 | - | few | TGCGCCAGCAGCCAAGATATAGGAGGTTCGGGGCAGTTCTTC | CASSQDIGGSGQFF
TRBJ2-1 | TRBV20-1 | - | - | TGCAGTGCTAGAGTGGAGTTAGGCAGGCAGTTCTTC | CSARVELGRQFF
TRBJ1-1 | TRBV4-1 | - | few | TGCGCCAGCAGCCACCTCGGCCTCACTGAAGCTTTCTTT | CASSHLGLTEAFF
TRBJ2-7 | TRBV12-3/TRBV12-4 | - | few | TGTGCCAGCAGTTTAAGGGTTTGGGACGAGCAGTACTTC | CASSLRVWDEQYF
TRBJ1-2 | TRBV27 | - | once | TGTGCCAGCAGTTTACAGGGGAAAATTAACTATGGCTACACCTTC | CASSLQGKINYGYTF
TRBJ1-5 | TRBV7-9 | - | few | TGTGCCAGCAGCTTAGGAACAGCTGAAAATCAGCCCCAGCATTTT | CASSLGTAENQPQHF
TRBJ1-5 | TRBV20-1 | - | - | TGCAGTGCTAGGAGGGGACAAGACAATCAGCCCCAGCATTTT | CSARRGQDNQPQHF
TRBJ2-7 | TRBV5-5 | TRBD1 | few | TGTGCCAGCAGCGCGTCCGGGACAGTGGCCTCCTACGAGCAGTACTTC | CASSASGTVASYEQYF
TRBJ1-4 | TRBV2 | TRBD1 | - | TGTGCCAGCATCGGACAGGGAAAAATTGAAAAACTGTTTTTT | CASIGQGKIEKLFF
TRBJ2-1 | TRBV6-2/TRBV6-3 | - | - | TGTGCCAGCAGTTATGATCAGCCCAATGAGCAGTTCTTC | CASSYDQPNEQFF
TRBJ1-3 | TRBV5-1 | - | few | TGCGCCAGCAGCTTTGCCGGGGGAAACACCATATATTTT | CASSFAGGNTIYF
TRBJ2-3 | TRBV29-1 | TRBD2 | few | TGCAGCGTTGAGTCTCTAGCGGGAGGCACAGATACGCAGTATTTT | CSVESLAGGTDTQYF
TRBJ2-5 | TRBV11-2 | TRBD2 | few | TGTGCCAGCAGCCAATTCAGCGGGAGGTTTGAGACCCAGTACTTC | CASSQFSGRFETQYF
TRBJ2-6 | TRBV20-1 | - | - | TGCAGTGCTAGATCCGGGAGCTCTGGGGCCAACGTCCTGACTTTC | CSARSGSSGANVLTF
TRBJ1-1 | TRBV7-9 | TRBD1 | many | TGTGCCAGCAGCTTGGGCAGGGGGCTGGAGTCTGAAGCTTTCTTT | CASSLGRGLESEAFF
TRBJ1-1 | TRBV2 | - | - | TGTGCCAGCAGTGAAGGTGCAGGGGTAGACACTGAAGCTTTCTTT | CASSEGAGVDTEAFF
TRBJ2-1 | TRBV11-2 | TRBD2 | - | TGTGCCAGCAGCTTAGATCCGGGAGCGGGGCCATACAATGAGCAGTTCTTC | CASSLDPGAGPYNEQFF
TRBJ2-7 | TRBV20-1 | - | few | TGCAGTGCTCGGGACGGGGTCACCCTTTACGAGCAGTACTTC | CSARDGVTLYEQYF
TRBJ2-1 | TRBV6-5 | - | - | TGTGCCAGCAGTTACGCCCTTGTCGGGGGTTCTTACAATGAGCAGTTCTTC | CASSYALVGGSYNEQFF
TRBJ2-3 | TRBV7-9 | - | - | TGTGCCAGCAGCCATGAGGGGACGCAGTATTTT | CASSHEGTQYF
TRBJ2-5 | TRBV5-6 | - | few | TGTGCCAGCAGCTTGCAGGGGGGTTACCAAGAGACCCAGTACTTC | CASSLQGGYQETQYF
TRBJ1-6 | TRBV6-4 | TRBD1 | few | TGTGCCAGCAGTCCCGGGACAGGGGAAAATTCACCCCTCCACTTT | CASSPGTGENSPLHF
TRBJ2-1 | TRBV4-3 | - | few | TGCGCCAGCAGCCAAGATACGGGAGCCTCCTACAATGAGCAGTTCTTC | CASSQDTGASYNEQFF
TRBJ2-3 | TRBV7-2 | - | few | TGTGCCAGCAGCTTAGGGGCACCTTCAAGCACAGATACGCAGTATTTT | CASSLGAPSSTDTQYF
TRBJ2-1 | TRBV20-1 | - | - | TGCTGCTTTTGGGGGCAGGGGGGATGGTACTCCTACAATGAGCAGTTCTTC | CCFWGQGGWYSYNEQFF
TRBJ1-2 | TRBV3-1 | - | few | TGTGCCAGCAGCCAAGATCTGGAGTCTGGCTATGGCTACACCTTC | CASSQDLESGYGYTF
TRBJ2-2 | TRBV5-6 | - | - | TGTGCCAGCACCCCTGGCCTGGGCCACGCCGGGGAGCTGTTTTTT | CASTPGLGHAGELFF
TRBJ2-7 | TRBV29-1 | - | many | TGCAGCGTTCGGAAGGAATACGAGCAGTACTTC | CSVRKEYEQYF
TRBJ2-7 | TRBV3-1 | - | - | TGTGCCAGCAGCCAAGCCATTTCCGCCTACGAGCAGTACTTC | CASSQAISAYEQYF
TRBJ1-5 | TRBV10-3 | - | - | TGTGCCATCAGTGAGTCCGGGAATCAGCCCCAGCATTTT | CAISESGNQPQHF
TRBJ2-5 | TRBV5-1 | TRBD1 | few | TGCGCCAGCAGCTACGGGACAGGCCACCAAGAGACCCAGTACTTC | CASSYGTGHQETQYF